Below are 3 T cell receptor beta chains sequenced from a single sample in a study of early T cells in non-severe SARS-CoV-2 infection (dated by TCRdb to 2020 to 2022). The library was obtained by 5' RACE. For sequencing, a NextSeq 500 was employed. The public reads were quality trimmed at Q25 with fastp and then assembled into clones with MiXCR by TCRdb, keeping productive beta chains. Every CDR3 protein is listed once, alongside the most common genes and DNA of its rows. The sample has about 98,000 distinct CDR3 sequences on record, approximately 11% of them singletons. Clones ranked in the top ten supply approximately 5.4% of the sample. The specimen sequenced was whole blood. These receptors were taken from an adult who was a healthcare worker with PCR-confirmed SARS-CoV-2 infection or an uninfected control (not recorded which).

Only a few counts were recorded for this clonotype. The chain employs TRBV11-2 and TRBJ2-7; 7 bases line up with TRBD2. The germline gives CDR1 SGHAT, CDR2 FQNNGV. The trim removed 1 base at V and 3 bases at J, leaving 6 bases unmatched. This CDR3 has 15 amino acids. For the CDR3, the DNA is TGTGCCAGCAGCTTAGGCGCGGGAGCGATCTACGAGCAGTACTTC. This translates into CASSLGAGAIYEQYF.

The chain couples TRBV28 to TRBJ2-5; D might be TRBD1 or TRBD2, each matching 5 bases. Germline values: CDR1 MDHEN, CDR2 SYDVKM. This CDR3 is built from 15 residues. Trimming pared 6 bases from V and 1 base from J, leaving 15 bases between. The CDR3, as DNA: TGTGCCAGCAGCACTGCCGAGGGGAGCCAAGAGACCCAGTACTTC. Translating it yields CASSTAEGSQETQYF.

V and J are TRBV28 and TRBJ2-7; D is uncertain. This CDR3 spans 11 amino acids. Trimming stripped 6 bases from V and 12 bases from J, with 15 bases between. The germline V gene encodes CDR1 MDHEN and CDR2 SYDVKM. DNA for the CDR3: TGTGCCAGCAGCCGAGACTGGCCCCCGTACTTC. Its protein is CASSRDWPPYF.